A single T cell receptor beta chain is shown here with its context. Its target is unknown. These data belong to a study of cytomegalovirus exposure and HLA in healthy donors. Study-wide results and caveats: Reported performance of the classifier showed diagnosis of cytomegalovirus status with high specificity and sensitivity.

It was with 60 Vbeta and 13 Jbeta primers that the PCR ran. TCRdb's table, derived via immunoSEQ multiplex PCR, lists solely in-frame clones and lacks some. The sample records about 88,000 clones, more than 65% being singletons. The receptor was isolated from a young man in good health and CMV-seronegative. The sample comprised PBMCs.

The chain's CDR3 is CASSEREDYGYTF. The DNA for the CDR3 is TGTGCCAGCAGCGAGCGGGAGGACTATGGCTACACCTTC. The genes are TRBV28 and TRBJ1-2; D is unresolved. Germline V lookup: CDR1 MDHEN, CDR2 SYDVKM. The V and J ends lost 6 bases and 3 bases respectively, with 11 bases between them. The CDR3 is 13 amino acids.